This note documents a single T cell receptor (beta chain) sequence. Its cognate antigen is unknown. Collection of blood occurred at baseline, at cycle 4 day 1, and at cycle 7 day 1. These data come from a study of OX40 agonist ivuxolimab in advanced cancers. Study-level background: People who had prior anti-PD-1, anti-PD-L1 or anti-CTLA-4 therapy could take part, and around 40% had some. Overall study results and limits: Expanded peripheral T-cell antigen specificity went undetermined. CD8+ T cells showed, on average, more clonal expansion than CD4+ cells.

Trimming stripped 5 bases from V and 2 bases from J, with 12 bases between. Germline-derived CDR1 and CDR2 are MDHEN and SYDVKM. This CDR3 contains 14 residues. Assay used: immunoSEQ multiplex PCR; TCRdb lists only in-frame clones, some missing. The sample shows 55,000 to 70,000 clones, more than 75% of them seen only once. The sample was CD4+ or CD8+ T cells sorted from blood, taken in a trial of the OX40 agonist ivuxolimab. The source is an adult with an advanced solid tumor such as melanoma, head and neck, liver or kidney cancer. J is TRBJ2-5 and V is TRBV28; D is undetermined. CDR3 in DNA: TGTGCCAGCAGTCCAACAGTCACACAAGAGACCCAGTACTTC. As protein: CASSPTVTQETQYF.